This is a list of T cell receptor beta chains from one sample in a study of CD8+CD57+ T cells in acquired aplastic anemia. From the reads, TCRdb called clonotypes with MiXCR, one entry per CDR3 protein. Of roughly 290,000 distinct CDR3 sequences in the sample, under 60% were seen once. Sequences were obtained from sorted CD4+, CD8+, or CD8+CD57+ T cells (not recorded which) from PBMCs. These receptors all stem from a human donor with aplastic anemia. Each CDR3 is given without its conserved first and last residue.

J gene: TRBJ2-1
V gene: TRBV14
CDR3 protein: ASSPTGGDNNEQF

J gene: TRBJ1-2
V gene: TRBV5-1
CDR3 protein: ASSLEEVYGYT

J gene: TRBJ2-1
V gene: TRBV12-3/TRBV12-4
CDR3 protein: ASYRGRLAGDNEQF

J gene: TRBJ1-5
V gene: TRBV24-1
CDR3 protein: ATRTRQGRSNQPQH

J gene: TRBJ1-5
V gene: TRBV6-1
CDR3 protein: ASRRTDQPQH

J gene: TRBJ2-7
V gene: TRBV7-3
CDR3 protein: ARQSTGQVLYEQY

J gene: TRBJ1-3
V gene: TRBV20-1
CDR3 protein: SARDRGFSGNTIY

J gene: TRBJ2-1
V gene: TRBV19
CDR3 protein: ASRSRLAGYEQF

J gene: TRBJ2-1
V gene: TRBV20-1
CDR3 protein: SARGIDRRNNEQF

J gene: TRBJ2-5
V gene: TRBV5-5
CDR3 protein: ASSLMRVQETQY

J gene: TRBJ2-1
V gene: TRBV5-6
CDR3 protein: ASSLGLAGIYEQF

J gene: TRBJ2-1
V gene: TRBV12-3/TRBV12-4
CDR3 protein: ASSLLSVGNEQF

J gene: TRBJ1-5
V gene: TRBV24-1
CDR3 protein: ATSDSGQGVIDQPQH

J gene: TRBJ2-5
V gene: TRBV20-1
CDR3 protein: SARSSGGAETQY

J gene: TRBJ2-7
V gene: TRBV2
CDR3 protein: AGSGKLSEQY

J gene: TRBJ2-7
V gene: TRBV5-8
CDR3 protein: ASSGGQGPPYEQY

J gene: TRBJ2-7
V gene: TRBV20-1
CDR3 protein: SAPKREGLKDEQY

J gene: TRBJ2-3
V gene: TRBV5-5
CDR3 protein: ASSLFGAERADTQY

J gene: TRBJ1-2
V gene: TRBV6-2/TRBV6-3
CDR3 protein: ASSGDRGGYT